This note documents a single T cell receptor (beta chain) sequence. The sample has other DNA sequences that encode this CDR3 too. The entry originates in a study of blood T cell repertoires in COVID-19. Study-wide background: Spain, Italy and the United States supplied samples that represented acute and convalescent COVID-19. PBMCs, B-cell-depleted T cells, or T cells were the source of the cDNA or gDNA that made up the material.

The V gene's germline CDR1 is MNHEY and CDR2 SVGAGI. This CDR3 has 12 residues. With 3 bases removed from V and 5 bases from J, the gap between germline ends came to 7 bases. Method: immunoSEQ multiplex PCR; TCRdb's copy keeps in-frame clones and lacks some. There are 100,000 to 150,000 clones in the sample; 60% to 80% occur only once, and roughly 7.9% lies in the top ten. The clonotype comes from a human donor in a cohort sampled during active COVID-19. Sequencing was carried out using peripheral blood. V and J are TRBV6-5 and TRBJ1-2; D not certain. The CDR3 sequence: CASSYSGYGYTF. The DNA for the CDR3 is TGTGCCAGCAGTTATTCCGGGTATGGCTACACCTTC.